This passage covers 31 T cell receptor beta chains from one sample sequenced in a study of cytomegalovirus exposure and HLA in healthy donors (dated by TCRdb to the late 2010s). The library was produced with the immunoSEQ multiplex PCR assay. A mixture of 60 forward primers for TCR Vbeta segments and 13 reverse primers for TCR Jbeta segments was used in the multiplex PCR. TCRdb re-hosts the immuneACCESS table, in-frame sequences only. Its copies lack some clones; in the studies checked, an unresolved V gene accounts for under half of them, and the cause for the rest is not known. The sample table records 100,000 to 150,000 clones; roughly 80% of these occur just once. The ten largest clones add up to approximately 7% of the sample. Sequencing was performed on PBMCs. Source of these receptors: a male donor in good health and CMV-seronegative.

The V call is TRBV11-2, the J call TRBJ2-7, with D maybe TRBD1 (6 bases). Germline values: CDR1 SGHAT, CDR2 FQNNGV. This CDR3 has 15 residues. V lost 1 base, J lost 0 bases, and 10 bases lay in between. The CDR3 region is CASSLGWGHSYEQYF. The CDR3, as DNA: TGTGCCAGCAGCTTAGGATGGGGGCACTCCTACGAGCAGTACTTC.

This clone appeared a single time. A junction end diverges from the germline sequence, so it may reflect a read error. This specimen includes other DNA sequences encoding the same CDR3. The chain is built from TRBV5-1 and TRBJ2-1, with 12 bases lining up with TRBD2. Germline CDR1 reads SGHRS; CDR2 reads YFSETQ. The CDR3 covers 16 residues. CDR3: CASSSLGTSGYNEQFF. CDR3 in DNA: TGCGCCAGCAGCTCGCTCGGGACTAGCGGGTACAATGAACAGTTCTTC.

The CDR3 DNA follows: TGTGCCAGCAGCAGTCACAGGGGGATGAACACTGAAGCTTTCTTT. The encoded protein is CASSSHRGMNTEAFF. The chain joins TRBV7-8 to TRBJ1-1, with 8 bases fitting TRBD1. This CDR3 has 15 residues. The germline V gene has CDR1 SGHVS and CDR2 FQNEAQ. After removal of 5 bases from V and 0 bases from J, the junction contained 5 bases not matched to a gene.

The rearrangement joins TRBV11-1 to TRBJ2-7; maybe TRBD2 (6 bases). Germline V CDR1 and CDR2: SGHAT, FQDESV (reference sequence). The CDR3 contains 15 residues. Trimming took 2 bases from V and 7 from J, leaving 18 bases between them. The CDR3 DNA reads TGTGCCAGCAGCTTAAGGGACTCCCACGGTGTGGAGCAGTACTTC. Amino acid sequence: CASSLRDSHGVEQYF.

The chain links TRBV28 to TRBJ1-1; D unclear. The V end was cut by 1 base, the J end by 7 bases, with 10 bases between. Germline V CDR1 and CDR2: MDHEN, SYDVKM. The CDR3 spans 13 residues. In DNA form, the CDR3 reads TGTGCCAGCAGTTTATTGAGGGCAGGTGAAGCTTTCTTT. Translated: CASSLLRAGEAFF.

This clone occurred once. The rearrangement links TRBV9 to TRBJ2-7; 10 bases are shared with TRBD2. The CDR3 spans 16 residues. V shed 5 bases and J 0 bases; nucleotides not matched to a gene: 8. Germline CDR1 is SGDLS and CDR2 is YYNGEE. The chain's CDR3 is CASSPSGTSASYEQYF. CDR3 in DNA: TGTGCCAGCAGTCCATCCGGGACTAGCGCCTCCTACGAGCAGTACTTC.

This clone appeared once. This chain links TRBV6-6 with TRBJ2-5, with TRBD2 identical over 7 bases. The J call is in doubt because the DNA end fits TRBJ2-7 better. The CDR3 has 14 amino acids. Germline CDR1 reads MNHNY; CDR2 reads SVGAGI (reference sequence). The CDR3 sequence: CASSYPVGGDEQYF. The CDR3 DNA sequence: TGTGCCAGCAGTTACCCCGTGGGGGGGGACGAGCAGTACTTC.

This clone was counted a few times. The chain employs TRBV7-3 and TRBJ2-3, with 13 bases aligning to TRBD2. The germline gives CDR1 SGHTA, CDR2 FQGTGA. Losses at the gene ends were 5 bases for V and 2 bases for J; bases not matched to a gene: 13. The CDR3 has 19 residues. The CDR3 here is CASSTPGLAGPDNTDTQYF. The CDR3 nucleotides are TGTGCCAGCAGCACCCCGGGACTAGCGGGACCTGATAACACAGATACGCAGTATTTT.

The chain is built from TRBV11-1 and TRBJ2-3; 13 nucleotides match TRBD2. V shed 6 bases, J shed 6 bases, and the junction held 12 bases outside the gene matches. This CDR3 is built from 17 residues. The V gene's germline CDR1 is SGHAT and CDR2 FQDESV (reference sequence). CDR3 sequence reads: CASRPRLAGGKEDTQYF. The CDR3 nucleotides read TGTGCCAGCAGGCCCAGACTAGCGGGGGGCAAAGAGGATACGCAGTATTTT.

This chain connects TRBV19 to TRBJ1-1; 7 bases are a match to TRBD1. Germline lookup yields CDR1 LNHDA and CDR2 SQIVND (reference sequence). This CDR3 region has 13 residues. V was pared by 5 bases and J by 3 bases, with 3 bases of the junction left unmatched. CDR3 sequence reads: CASSRQGDTEAFF. The CDR3 DNA reads TGTGCCAGTAGTCGGCAGGGGGACACTGAAGCTTTCTTT.

J is TRBJ1-1 and V is TRBV2; 8 nucleotides line up with TRBD1. CDR3 length: 15 residues. Germline V CDR1 and CDR2: SNHLY, FYNNEI. Losses at the gene ends were 3 bases for V and 5 bases for J; bases not matched to a gene: 8. CDR3 sequence: CASSDQGAFKTEAFF. DNA of the CDR3: TGTGCCAGCAGTGATCAGGGGGCGTTTAAAACTGAAGCTTTCTTT.

A few counts support this clone. The rearrangement links TRBV4-1 to TRBJ2-7, with D maybe TRBD1 (6 bases). The V end was cut by 1 base, the J end by 11 bases, with 18 bases between. Germline loops: CDR1 MGHRA, CDR2 YSYEKL. This CDR3 spans 14 amino acids. The CDR3 DNA follows: TGCGCCAGCAGCCAAGGGGTACTAGGACAGTTTAAGTACTTC. Translating it yields CASSQGVLGQFKYF.

This clone appeared a single time. The CDR3 coding sequence is TGTGCCAGCAGCTTAGATCAGGTCTCCTATAATTCACCCCTCCACTTT. It yields the protein CASSLDQVSYNSPLHF. V is TRBV7-9 and J is TRBJ1-6; no firm D call. This CDR3 region has 16 residues. V was pared by 1 base and J by 0 bases, with 7 bases between. CDR1 and CDR2 from the germline V gene are SEHNR and FQNEAQ (reference sequence).

V and J are TRBV15 and TRBJ2-1; the D gene is possibly TRBD2 (6 bases). The CDR3 is made up of 14 amino acids. Germline values: CDR1 LNHNV, CDR2 YYDKDF (reference sequence). The V end was cut by 4 bases, the J end by 5 bases, with 12 bases between. CDR3 sequence: CATSIGTGHNEQFF. DNA of the CDR3: TGTGCCACCAGCATTGGGACTGGACACAATGAGCAGTTCTTC.

The chain employs TRBV14 and TRBJ2-5; D possibly corresponds to TRBD2 (6 bases). This CDR3 has 13 residues. V was clipped by 0 bases and J by 7 bases, with 9 bases between them. From germline, CDR1 is SGHDN and CDR2 FVKESK. The DNA of the CDR3 is TGTGCCAGCAGCCAAGATTTGGGGGGGACCCAGTACTTC. Its protein is CASSQDLGGTQYF.

For this clone: The identical CDR3 is also encoded by other nucleotide sequences in the sample. The J gene is TRBJ1-4, the V gene TRBV18; the match to TRBD1 covers 10 bases. CDR1 is KGHSH, CDR2 LQKENI, per germline. The V segment lost 0 bases and the J segment 5 bases; nucleotides outside the gene matches: 0. CDR3 size: 15 residues. The DNA of the CDR3 is TGTGCCAGCTCACCACCGGGACAGGGGAATGAAAAACTGTTTTTT. As protein: CASSPPGQGNEKLFF.

This clone was seen only a few times. The gene calls are TRBV10-2 and TRBJ2-3; TRBD1 agrees at 7 bases. V trimming: 9 bases; J trimming: 6 bases; junction bases outside the gene matches: 12. CDR3 length equals 14 residues. CDR1 is WSHSY and CDR2 is SAAADI in the germline V gene. The CDR3 coding sequence is TGCGCCAGAATTCCGGGACAGCAAATCGATACGCAGTATTTT. Translated, it gives CARIPGQQIDTQYF.

This clone was found a few times. The V call is TRBV5-3, the J call TRBJ2-7; 7 bases are shared with TRBD1. TRBV5-3 is an open reading frame, and its role is uncertain. Germline trimming cut 1 base from V and 8 bases from J; bases unmatched to any gene: 12. CDR3 length: 15 amino acids. The CDR3 protein is CARSLFPRGSRQQYF. DNA for the CDR3: TGTGCCAGAAGCTTGTTCCCCAGGGGGTCACGCCAGCAGTACTTC.

CDR3 bases: TGTGCCAGCAACTCCCTGGCGCGGGGGGGTTACGAGCAGTACTTC. Protein: CASNSLARGGYEQYF. The genes are TRBV6-6 and TRBJ2-7; 9 bases are a match to TRBD2. V gave up 7 bases and J gave up 4 bases; unmatched junction bases: 11. From germline, CDR1 is MNHNY and CDR2 SVGAGI (reference sequence). The CDR3 consists of 15 residues.

Comments on this clone: An end of the junction differs from the germline gene, which may be a read error. This sequence joins TRBV6-5 and TRBJ2-7; possibly TRBD2 for D (6 bases). The germline V gene encodes CDR1 MNHEY and CDR2 SVGAGI. The CDR3 consists of 13 residues. CDR3 sequence (DNA): TGTGCCAGCAGTTATCGGGCAAGCAGACTAGGGGACTTC. It specifies CASSYRASRLGDF.

The chain carries TRBV7-9 and TRBJ1-4; TRBD1 matches at 10 bases. Germline V lookup: CDR1 SEHNR, CDR2 FQNEAQ (reference sequence). V lost 5 bases to trimming and J lost 8 bases; unmatched junction nucleotides: 8. The CDR3 contains 15 residues. The CDR3 coding sequence is TGTGCCAGCAGCCCGGGGACAGGGGCGAAAGAAAAACTGTTTTTT. Encoded protein: CASSPGTGAKEKLFF.

This chain connects TRBV27 to TRBJ2-7; 8 bases are shared with TRBD2. The V segment lost 5 bases and the J segment 5 bases; nucleotides outside the gene matches: 11. This CDR3 is 15 amino acids long. Germline V gives CDR1 MNHEY, CDR2 SMNVEV (reference sequence). The CDR3: CASSQISSGGHEQYF. The CDR3 nucleotides read TGTGCCAGCAGTCAGATCTCATCGGGGGGGCACGAGCAGTACTTC.

The chain couples TRBV27 to TRBJ2-1; a weak D match, TRBD1 (5 bases). The CDR3 is 11 amino acids. The ends were cut back, 9 bases at V and 7 bases at J, with 10 bases in the middle. The germline CDR1 and CDR2 sequences are MNHEY and SMNVEV (reference sequence). DNA of the CDR3: TGTGCCAGTTCTTCAGGGAATGAGCAGTTCTTC. Translated: CASSSGNEQFF.

This chain uses TRBV7-9 with TRBJ1-5; the D gene is possibly TRBD1 (6 bases). This CDR3 spans 15 amino acids. V was trimmed by 1 base and J by 0 bases, leaving 7 bases between them. CDR1 and CDR2 (germline): SEHNR, FQNEAQ (reference sequence). Here the CDR3 DNA reads TGTGCCAGCAGCTTAGGAGGGGGTAGCAATCAGCCCCAGCATTTT. Residues: CASSLGGGSNQPQHF.

The chain has TRBV7-2 and TRBJ2-1; 7 nucleotides align to TRBD2. This CDR3 region has 16 residues. Germline loops: CDR1 SGHTA, CDR2 FQGNSA. V shed 0 bases, J shed 7 bases, and the junction held 9 bases outside the gene matches. The CDR3 spells CASSLAGAGTRNEQFF. CDR3 coding DNA: TGTGCCAGCAGCTTAGCGGGAGCGGGAACTAGGAATGAGCAGTTCTTC.

This rearrangement joins TRBV28 to TRBJ1-1; no clear D. CDR1 and CDR2 (germline): MDHEN, SYDVKM. Trimming pared 5 bases from V and 0 bases from J, leaving 10 bases between. CDR3 length: 14 amino acids. CDR3 sequence reads: CASSLTTLNTEAFF. CDR3 bases: TGTGCCAGCAGTCTTACTACACTGAACACTGAAGCTTTCTTT.

The rearrangement links TRBV19 to TRBJ2-5; the D gene is possibly TRBD2 (6 bases). The DNA matches TRBJ2-7 better at its end, which makes the J call doubtful. Germline V gene lookup returns CDR1 LNHDA and CDR2 SQIVND (reference sequence). This CDR3 is built from 15 residues. The CDR3 nucleotides are TGTGCCAGTAGTGCTTACCGGGACTCTTCCTACGAGCAGTACTTC. Translating gives CASSAYRDSSYEQYF.

The V gene is TRBV6-1, the J gene TRBJ2-1; D might be TRBD1 (6 bases). V lost 6 bases to trimming and J lost 5 bases, with 14 bases between them. The germline CDR1 and CDR2 sequences are MNHNS and SASEGT. This CDR3 comprises 14 residues. DNA for the CDR3: TGTGCCAGCAGGCGGACAGTGCCCAACAATGAGCAGTTCTTC. Translated, it gives CASRRTVPNNEQFF.

This chain links TRBV29-1 with TRBJ2-1, with D uncertain. The CDR3 is made up of 14 amino acids. Per the germline V gene, CDR1 is SQVTM and CDR2 is ANQGSEA. The V and J ends lost 0 bases and 4 bases respectively, with 10 bases between them. CDR3 in amino acids: CSVEESLVYNEQFF. The CDR3 DNA reads as TGCAGCGTTGAAGAATCGTTAGTTTACAATGAGCAGTTCTTC.

This chain joins TRBV6-6 and TRBJ1-4; 7 nucleotides agree with TRBD1. The CDR3 length is 16 residues. With V trimmed by 3 bases and J by 4 bases, 8 bases remained unmatched. CDR1 and CDR2 from the germline V gene are MNHNY and SVGAGI (reference sequence). The CDR3 nucleotides are TGTGCCAGCAGTTATGCCGGGACAGCGATTAATGAAAAACTGTTTTTT. It encodes CASSYAGTAINEKLFF.

V and J are TRBV2 and TRBJ1-2; 9 bases are shared with TRBD1. V gave up 6 bases and J gave up 4 bases; unmatched junction bases: 9. The germline gives CDR1 SNHLY, CDR2 FYNNEI. The CDR3 runs 15 residues. CDR3 in DNA: TGTGCCAGCAGCCCTGTCCCGACAGGGGGCTATGGCTACACCTTC. This sequence encodes CASSPVPTGGYGYTF.